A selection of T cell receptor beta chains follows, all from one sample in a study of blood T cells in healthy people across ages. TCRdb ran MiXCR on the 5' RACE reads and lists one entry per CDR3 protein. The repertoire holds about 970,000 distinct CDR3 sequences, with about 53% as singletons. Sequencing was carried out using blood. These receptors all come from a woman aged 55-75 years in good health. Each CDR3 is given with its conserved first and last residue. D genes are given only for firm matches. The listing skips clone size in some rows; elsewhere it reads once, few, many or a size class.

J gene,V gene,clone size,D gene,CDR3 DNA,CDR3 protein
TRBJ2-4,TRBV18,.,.,TGTGCCAGCTCACGTGTCAGTCAGCCCCCTGAGCAGTACTTC,CASSRVSQPPEQYF
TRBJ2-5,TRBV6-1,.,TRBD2,TGTGCCAGCAGTAGTAGCGGGAGGGCCGCAGGTACCAGAGAGACCCAGTACTTC,CASSSSGRAAGTRETQYF
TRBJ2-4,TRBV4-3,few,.,TGCGCCAGCAGCCAAGATGGGCGGGCACCAAAAAACATTCAGTACTTC,CASSQDGRAPKNIQYF
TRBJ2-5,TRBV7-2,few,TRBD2,TGTGCCAGCAGCTTAGGCTTTCGGCGGGAGGGCCTTACGACCCAGTACTTC,CASSLGFRREGLTTQYF
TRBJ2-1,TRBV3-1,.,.,TGTGCCACCCAAGTTGGTGGCAATGAGCAGTTCTTC,CATQVGGNEQFF
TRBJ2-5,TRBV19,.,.,TGTGCCAGTAGGGGCAGGGGCCAAGAGACCCAGTACTTC,CASRGRGQETQYF
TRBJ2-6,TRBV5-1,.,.,TGCGCCAGCAGCGACGACAGGCCGCCGTTTGGGGCCAACGTCCTGACTTTC,CASSDDRPPFGANVLTF
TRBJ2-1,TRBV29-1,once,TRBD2,TGCAGCGTTGCTAGCGGGATGGTTGGGTACAATGGGCAGTTCTTC,CSVASGMVGYNGQFF
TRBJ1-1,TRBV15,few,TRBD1,TGTGCCACCAGCAGCACGGACAGGGGGTACATGAACACTGAAGCTTTCTTT,CATSSTDRGYMNTEAFF
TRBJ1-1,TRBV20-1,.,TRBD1,TGCAGTGCTAGAGATCTAGGGACAGGGGGGGGGAACACTGAAGCTTTCTTT,CSARDLGTGGGNTEAFF
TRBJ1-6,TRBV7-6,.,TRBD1,TGTGCCAGCTCGTACAGGGGAAATTCACCCCTCCACTTT,CASSYRGNSPLHF
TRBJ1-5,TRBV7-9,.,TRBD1,TGTGCCAGCAGCCGATTTGGGGGGACAGGGAGCCAGCCCCAGCATTTT,CASSRFGGTGSQPQHF
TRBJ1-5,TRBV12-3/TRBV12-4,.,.,TGTGCCAGCAGTTTACCGGAGTGGCGTAGCAATCAGCCCCAGCATTTT,CASSLPEWRSNQPQHF
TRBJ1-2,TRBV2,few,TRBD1,TGTGCCAGCAGTGGGGGGACAGGATTTAACTATGGCTACACCTTC,CASSGGTGFNYGYTF
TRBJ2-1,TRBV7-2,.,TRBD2,TGTGCCAGCAGCATGGAGAGACTAGCTTATGAGCAGTTCTTC,CASSMERLAYEQFF
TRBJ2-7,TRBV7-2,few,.,TGTGCCAGCAGCTTAGCCGAGTACGAGCAGTACTTC,CASSLAEYEQYF
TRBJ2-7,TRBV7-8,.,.,TGTGCCAGCAGCTTAGGGGCTGGGGGTGTGTCCTACGAGCAGTACTTC,CASSLGAGGVSYEQYF
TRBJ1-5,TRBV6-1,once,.,TGTGCCAGCAGTGAAGGCGGTGGGTGGCCCCAGCATTTT,CASSEGGGWPQHF
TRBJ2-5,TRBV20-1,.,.,TGCAGTGCTCCCGCAGCCACAGACCTTGAGAAAGGGACCCAGTACTTC,CSAPAATDLEKGTQYF
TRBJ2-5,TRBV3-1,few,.,TGTGCCAGCAGCCAAGATCCAGGGGCTGGAAAGACCCAGTACTTC,CASSQDPGAGKTQYF
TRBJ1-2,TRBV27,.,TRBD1,TGTGCCAGCAGTTCCTGGGACAGGCGGGTCTATGGCTACACCTTC,CASSSWDRRVYGYTF
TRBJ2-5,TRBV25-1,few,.,TGTGCCAGCACTCGAACCCCGATGGAGACCCAGTACTTC,CASTRTPMETQYF
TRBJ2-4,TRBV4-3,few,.,TGCGCCAGCAGCCAAGAAGGAGGGACCAAAAACATTCAGTACTTC,CASSQEGGTKNIQYF
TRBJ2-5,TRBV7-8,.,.,TGTGCCAGCAGCCCAAATAGGGTAGAGACCCAGTACTTC,CASSPNRVETQYF
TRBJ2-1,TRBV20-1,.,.,TGCAGTGCTAGAAGGGACCTTAATGAGCAGTTCTTC,CSARRDLNEQFF
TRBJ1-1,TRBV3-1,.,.,TGTGCCAGCAGCCTTCGGGCGCGCACTGAAGCTTTCTTT,CASSLRARTEAFF